This TCR beta chain was obtained from a study of cytomegalovirus exposure and HLA in healthy donors. Separate from the approximately 700-subject first cohort was the approximately 110-subject validation cohort, to which the donors belonged. This clone came up a few times. No antigen is known for it. Study-level results: While the bulk of TCR sequences proved rare, some public TCRs turned up in many donors.

Clones were read by immunoSEQ multiplex PCR, and TCRdb kept only the in-frame ones, dropping some. The sample has over 100,000 clones; 89% are singletons. The receptor comes from a woman aged 18-30 years in good health and CMV-seronegative. The sequenced material came from PBMCs.

The DNA for the CDR3 is TGTGCCAGCAGCTCCGGCGGGACGGGTGGCTACACCTTC. It specifies CASSSGGTGGYTF. The chain recombines TRBV5-6 with TRBJ1-2; D is possibly TRBD1 (5 bases). Germline lookup yields CDR1 SGHDT and CDR2 YYEEEE. V lost 3 bases, J lost 7 bases, and 13 bases lay in between. The length of the CDR3 is 13 residues.